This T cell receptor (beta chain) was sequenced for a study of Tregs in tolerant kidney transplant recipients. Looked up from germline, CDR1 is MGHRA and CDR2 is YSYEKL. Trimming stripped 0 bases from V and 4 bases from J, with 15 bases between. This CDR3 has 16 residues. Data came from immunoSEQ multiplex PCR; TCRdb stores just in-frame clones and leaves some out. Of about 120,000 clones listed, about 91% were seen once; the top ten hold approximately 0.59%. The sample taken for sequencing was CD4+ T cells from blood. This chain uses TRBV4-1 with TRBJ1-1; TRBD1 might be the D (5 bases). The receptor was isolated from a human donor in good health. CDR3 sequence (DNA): TGCGCCAGCAGCCAAGATGGAGGGGTAGGTTTCACTGAAGCTTTCTTT. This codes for CASSQDGGVGFTEAFF.